These 28 T cell receptor beta chains originate from one sample sequenced in a study of T cells in Graves' hyperthyroidism and ophthalmopathy. RNA transcripts provided the source from which TCR beta CDR3 regions were amplified. When the TCR CDR3 underwent first-round RT-PCR, the HTBI primer set was used. TCRdb passed the multiplex PCR reads through MiXCR, listing each CDR3 protein once. Here the sample spans around 700,000 distinct CDR3 sequences, just over 35% being singletons. Sequencing was performed on blood. These receptors came from a woman between 40 and 50 years old with Graves' hyperthyroidism.

This clonotype has more than one count but fewer than ten. This chain joins TRBV6-5 and TRBJ2-5, with D possibly matching TRBD1 (6 bases). This CDR3 has 13 residues. The germline gives CDR1 MNHEY, CDR2 SVGAGI. The V gene lost 4 bases and the J gene lost 4 bases, with 10 bases spanning the gap. This chain's CDR3 is CASSSGARETQYF. Written as DNA, the CDR3 is TGTGCCAGCAGTTCAGGGGCGAGAGAGACCCAGTACTTC.

Here the CDR3 reads CAISESRSGFGELFF. The CDR3 bases are TGTGCCATCAGTGAGTCGAGGTCCGGGTTCGGCGAGCTGTTTTTT. The rearrangement joins TRBV10-3 to TRBJ2-2; D gene unclear. The CDR3 is 15 residues long. Germline CDR1 and CDR2: ENHRY and SYGVKD. Trimming left V 0 bases short and J 11 bases short, with 16 bases between.

The chain employs TRBV11-1 and TRBJ2-2, with D possibly matching TRBD1 (6 bases). Looked up from germline, CDR1 is SGHAT and CDR2 is FQDESV (reference sequence). V was clipped by 5 bases and J by 7 bases, with 20 bases between them. The CDR3 runs 16 residues. CDR3: CASSPFLSGASGELFF. The CDR3 DNA sequence: TGTGCCAGCAGCCCCTTTTTGTCAGGGGCGAGCGGGGAGCTGTTTTTT.

This clonotype was detected a few times. Germline is not matched at one junction end, which may reflect a read error. The CDR3 DNA is TGTGCCAGCAGTGAACCTGAGTACGGATCCGGGGAGCTGTTTTTT. Its translation: CASSEPEYGSGELFF. The chain links TRBV10-3 to TRBJ2-2; D remains unclear. The CDR3 spans 15 residues. The germline V gene has CDR1 ENHRY and CDR2 SYGVKD.

Of note for this clonotype: At one of its ends the junction is not consistent with the germline gene, which may arise from a read error. The chain couples TRBV6-5 to TRBJ1-2, with 8 bases identical to TRBD1. This CDR3 region has 15 residues. Germline-derived CDR1 and CDR2 are MNHEY and SVGAGI. The CDR3 nucleotides are TGTGCCATCAGTTACTCGGGACAGGCGGTCTATGGCTACACCTTC. Protein product: CAISYSGQAVYGYTF.

In regard to this clonotype: It may be a read error: a sequence one base away is much more abundant. The V and J genes are TRBV6-1 and TRBJ2-5; TRBD2 is a possible D gene (5 bases). CDR1 MNHNS and CDR2 SASEGT come from the germline V gene. Trimming removed 5 bases from V and 3 bases from J, with 16 bases in between. The CDR3 is 15 residues long. The DNA for the CDR3 is TGTGCCAGCAGTACCGCGAGCGGAGGAAAAGAGACCCAGTACTTC. The encoded protein is CASSTASGGKETQYF.

Comment on this clonotype: This may be a read error: a much more frequent sequence differs by one nucleotide. This chain joins TRBV20-1 and TRBJ2-5; 15 bases line up with TRBD2. Germline lookup yields CDR1 DFQATT and CDR2 SNEGSKA (reference sequence). V trimming: 3 bases; J trimming: 4 bases; junction bases outside the gene matches: 3. The CDR3 has 15 residues. The CDR3 bases are TGCAGTGCTAGGGGGACTAGCGGGGGGCCAGAGACCCAGTACTTC. Encoded protein: CSARGTSGGPETQYF.

V and J are TRBV19 and TRBJ1-2; TRBD1 agrees at 9 bases. This CDR3 is built from 12 residues. V was pared by 5 bases and J by 13 bases, with 8 bases of the junction left unmatched. Germline V gene lookup returns CDR1 LNHDA and CDR2 SQIVND (reference sequence). CDR3 bases: TGTGCCAGTAGTTTCCGGGACAGGGCCTTCACCTTC. Its protein product is CASSFRDRAFTF.

This clonotype has a handful of counts. The V gene is TRBV7-2, the J gene TRBJ2-3, with D perhaps matching TRBD2 (6 bases). The CDR3 consists of 14 residues. Germline CDR1 is SGHTA and CDR2 is FQGNSA. V was shortened by 6 bases and J by 1 base, with 11 bases between the two germline ends. This chain's CDR3 is CASRRGTGTDTQYF. The DNA for the CDR3 is TGTGCCAGCAGACGTGGGACTGGCACAGATACGCAGTATTTT.

This clonotype was seen at least ten times. This chain uses TRBV5-6 with TRBJ1-2; D uncertain. CDR1 SGHDT and CDR2 YYEEEE come from the germline V gene. The length of the CDR3 is 13 residues. V was cut by 1 base and J by 4 bases, with 8 bases left in between. The CDR3 nucleotides read TGTGCCAGCAGCTTGTCGCGGACCTATGGCTACACCTTC. It yields the protein CASSLSRTYGYTF.

The chain joins TRBV9 to TRBJ1-2; 7 bases map to TRBD1. Germline CDR1 reads SGDLS; CDR2 reads YYNGEE. V lost 4 bases and J lost 5; bases outside the gene matches: 8. CDR3 length equals 14 residues. As DNA, the CDR3 is TGTGCCAGCAGCTGGACAGGACGGAATTATGGCTACACCTTC. Protein product: CASSWTGRNYGYTF.

This clonotype was picked up many times. Germline is not matched at one junction end, which may reflect a read error. V and J are TRBV29-1 and TRBJ1-2; D may be TRBD1 (5 bases). This CDR3 spans 12 amino acids. Germline V gene sequence: CDR1 SQVTM, CDR2 ANQGSEA. The CDR3 DNA reads TGCAGCGCGTCACAGGCCTCCTATGACTACACCTTC. Its translation: CSASQASYDYTF.

V is TRBV12-3 or TRBV12-4 and J is TRBJ1-1; D is perhaps TRBD1 (5 bases). Trimming shortened V by 4 bases and J by 10 bases, and 10 bases separated the two germline ends. The CDR3 sequence is 11 residues long. CDR3 DNA sequence: TGTGCCAGCAGTTCCGGGGGGGGAGCTTTCTTT. It encodes CASSSGGGAFF.

This clonotype has more than one count but fewer than ten. CDR3 DNA: TGTGCCAGCAGTTTGGGGGGCCAGATGAACACTGAAGCTTTCTTT. This sequence encodes CASSLGGQMNTEAFF. The rearrangement joins TRBV11-2 to TRBJ1-1; D is possibly TRBD1 (6 bases). Per the germline V gene, CDR1 is SGHAT and CDR2 is FQNNGV. The CDR3 is made up of 15 amino acids. V dropped 6 bases and J dropped 0 bases, with 14 bases sitting between them.

This clonotype came up many times. V and J are TRBV11-2 and TRBJ1-6; D gene unclear. The germline V gene has CDR1 SGHAT and CDR2 FQNNGV. V lost 5 bases and J 7 bases, leaving 6 bases between the germline ends. This CDR3 has 12 residues. CDR3 coding DNA: TGTGCCAGCAGCCCAGTCAATTCACCCCTCCACTTT. Protein: CASSPVNSPLHF. Full variable domain (remainder filled in from reference TRBV11-2 and TRBJ1-6): EAGVAQSPRYKIIEKRQSVAFWCNPISGHATLYWYQQILGQGPKLLIQFQNNGVVDDSQLPKDRFSAERLKGVDSTLKIQPAKLEDSAVYLCASSPVNSPLHFGNGTRLTVT.

The chain is built from TRBV10-3 and TRBJ1-2; no firm D call. Per germline, CDR1 ENHRY and CDR2 SYGVKD. The V end was cut by 2 bases, the J end by 8 bases, with 6 bases between. CDR3 size: 11 residues. DNA of the CDR3: TGTGCCATCAGTGAGCGGGAGGGCTACACCTTC. It yields the protein CAISEREGYTF.

There are a few counts of this clonotype. Its ends do not fully match the called genes, so a read error is possible. The chain uses TRBV12-3 or TRBV12-4 and TRBJ1-2; maybe TRBD1 (5 bases). There are 14 residues in the CDR3. This chain's CDR3 is CASSLPGPTYSYTF. DNA for the CDR3: TGTGCCAGCAGTTTGCCGGGGCCGACCTATAGCTACACCTTC.

The chain recombines TRBV15 with TRBJ1-3; D unclear. Germline V gene sequence: CDR1 LNHNV, CDR2 YYDKDF (reference sequence). Trimming cost V 0 bases and J 0 bases, with 9 bases left between them. CDR3 size: 16 residues. CDR3 sequence reads: CATSRDYETSGNTIYF. CDR3 bases: TGTGCCACCAGCAGAGATTACGAGACCTCTGGAAACACCATATATTTT.

This clonotype has ten or more counts. The chain joins TRBV7-2 to TRBJ2-7; maybe TRBD1 (6 bases). The germline V gene encodes CDR1 SGHTA and CDR2 FQGNSA. The CDR3 consists of 13 residues. V was trimmed by 5 bases and J by 6 bases, leaving 14 bases between them. CDR3 DNA: TGTGCCAGCAGCCATAGAGGGGGAAGCGAGCAGTACTTC. Protein: CASSHRGGSEQYF.

At least ten counts were recorded for this clonotype. CDR3 bases: TGTGCCACCAGTGACCCCGGAAAGCCCCAGCATTTT. As protein: CATSDPGKPQHF. This chain links TRBV24-1 with TRBJ1-5; D is uncertain. The V gene lost 4 bases and the J gene lost 8 bases, with 8 bases spanning the gap. CDR1 is KGHDR, CDR2 SFDVKD, per germline. The CDR3 consists of 12 residues.

This clonotype was observed a handful of times. The chain couples TRBV5-1 to TRBJ1-1; no definite D call. This CDR3 is 15 amino acids long. In germline, CDR1 is SGHRS, CDR2 YFSETQ. With 1 base removed from V and 2 bases from J, the gap between germline ends came to 12 bases. In nucleotides, the CDR3 is TGCGCCAGCAGCTTGCGGCAGGTGGCAAACACTGAAGCTTTCTTT. Protein: CASSLRQVANTEAFF.

The genes are TRBV12-3 or TRBV12-4 and TRBJ2-7; TRBD1 matches 9 bases. J was trimmed by 2 bases and V by 7 bases; bases with no gene match: 9. The CDR3 covers 15 residues. The CDR3 bases are TGTGCCAGCACCCGACAGGGGGAGGGGACCTACGAGCAGTACTTC. Its translation is CASTRQGEGTYEQYF.

The genes are TRBV9 and TRBJ2-2; a weak D match, TRBD2 (7 bases). The V gene's germline CDR1 is SGDLS and CDR2 YYNGEE. The CDR3 runs 18 residues. Trimming stripped 0 bases from V and 4 bases from J, with 19 bases between. The DNA for the CDR3 is TGTGCCAGCAGCGTAGTCGGGGGGCCCGAAGGTGGCACCGGGGAGCTGTTTTTT. The encoded protein is CASSVVGGPEGGTGELFF. Full variable domain (remainder filled in from reference TRBV9 and TRBJ2-2): DSGVTQTPKHLITATGQRVTLRCSPRSGDLSVYWYQQSLDQGLQFLIQYYNGEERAKGNILERFSAQQFPDLHSELNLSSLELGDSALYFCASSVVGGPEGGTGELFFGEGSRLTVL.

This clonotype occurred many times. This sequence joins TRBV7-9 and TRBJ1-4; the D is unclear. CDR3 length equals 13 residues. V lost 6 bases and J lost 7, with 12 bases in between. The germline CDR1 and CDR2 sequences are SEHNR and FQNEAQ (reference sequence). The CDR3 is CASRTDGVEKLFF. The CDR3, as DNA: TGTGCCAGCAGGACCGACGGAGTTGAAAAACTGTTTTTT.

As for this clonotype: One end of the junction fails to match germline, which may point to a read error. The V gene is TRBV20-1, the J gene TRBJ1-1; D is ambiguous. CDR1 is DFQATT and CDR2 is SNEGSKA in the germline V gene (reference sequence). The CDR3 totals 16 residues. The CDR3 spells CSARDVIGSVNPEAFF. The CDR3 coding sequence is TGCAGTGCTAGAGATGTTATTGGGTCAGTGAACCCTGAAGCTTTCTTT.

The chain joins TRBV6-5 to TRBJ1-1, with 8 positions matching TRBD1. CDR1 and CDR2 (germline): MNHEY, SVGAGI. This CDR3 region has 14 residues. V gave up 5 bases and J gave up 7 bases; unmatched junction bases: 9. CDR3 bases: TGTGCCAGCAGTAGGGGTACCGGGACAGGTGAAGCTTTCTTT. Translation: CASSRGTGTGEAFF.

In regard to this clonotype: This sequence may be a read error, since a much larger clone differs from it by one base. In DNA form, the CDR3 reads TGTGCCAGCAGTTACTGGGACAACTACGAGCAGTACTTC. Residues: CASSYWDNYEQYF. The chain carries TRBV6-6 and TRBJ2-7; D perhaps matches TRBD1 (6 bases). Germline CDR1 reads MNHNY; CDR2 reads SVGAGI (reference sequence). The CDR3 is 13 residues long. Trimming left V 1 base short and J 3 bases short, with 7 bases between.

The V and J genes are TRBV20-1 and TRBJ1-6; the D is unclear. The CDR3 runs 15 residues. Germline-derived CDR1 and CDR2 are DFQATT and SNEGSKA (reference sequence). With 3 bases removed from V and 0 bases from J, the gap between germline ends came to 9 bases. CDR3 DNA: TGCAGTGCTAGTGTAGTTAGCTCCTATAATTCACCCCTCCACTTT. Protein sequence: CSASVVSSYNSPLHF.